This T cell receptor (beta chain) was sequenced in a study of T cells in Graves' hyperthyroidism and ophthalmopathy. General study results and limits: In the blood, most expanded thyroid clonotypes above 0.001 appeared as well.

It was RNA transcripts that yielded the amplified TCR beta CDR3 regions. HTBI primers drove first-round RT-PCR of the TCR CDR3. TCRdb recomputed calls from the multiplex PCR reads with MiXCR, one row per CDR3 protein. The sample includes about 210,000 distinct CDR3 sequences, roughly 15% of them seen just once. V lost 2 bases, J lost 0 bases, and 5 bases lay in between. From germline, CDR1 is KGHSH and CDR2 LQKENI. CDR3 length: 13 amino acids. The table lists this clonotype with many counts. The antigen is not known. Patients were excluded for uncontrolled infection, other autoimmune disease, pregnancy or lactation. Each 10 ml fresh peripheral blood draw supplied the PBMCs.

Source material: blood. This clonotype originated in a man aged 45-65 years with Graves' hyperthyroidism. The chain carries TRBV18 and TRBJ2-7; possible D gene TRBD1, 5 bases. The CDR3 loop reads CASSPGASYEQYF. In DNA, the CDR3 is TGTGCCAGCTCACCAGGGGCCTCCTACGAGCAGTACTTC.